The subject of this entry is one TCR beta chain. This sample is part of a study of human T cells and chemical hapten exposure. TCRdb ran MiXCR on the RACE reads and lists one entry per CDR3 protein. The table lists about 76,000 distinct CDR3 sequences, 10% to 15% of them singletons. Time point specified: patch test 3, about 24 weeks after DPC sensitization. Treatment reported: therapeutic diphenylcyclopropenone sensitization with weekly scalp DPC. The V and J ends lost 2 bases and 5 bases respectively, with 6 bases between them. Looked up from germline, CDR1 is ENHRY and CDR2 is SYGVKD. The CDR3 sequence is 12 residues long.

This sequence was found in a woman aged 45-65 years with alopecia areata. Some clones in this sample may be carry-over from other donors' samples. The chain employs TRBV10-3 and TRBJ1-2; D ambiguous. The material sequenced was whole blood, taken in connection with sensitization to the hapten diphenylcyclopropenone (DPC). The CDR3 region is CAISEGEYGYTF. CDR3 nucleotide sequence: TGTGCCATCAGTGAGGGGGAATATGGCTACACCTTC.